The subject of this entry is one T cell receptor beta chain. This CDR3 spans 19 amino acids. Germline-derived CDR1 and CDR2 are SNHLY and FYNNEI. The junction had 16 bases not matched to a gene; V was cut back by 6 bases and J by 5 bases. This entry is derived from a study of shared clonotypes between healthy human individuals. Profiled with immunoSEQ multiplex PCR; TCRdb holds only in-frame clones, not every one. The table shows approximately 2,300,000 clones, with just under 95% occurring only once. All the donors were Caucasian adults who lived in Nashville, Tennessee. Material for sequencing was naive CD4+ T cells from PBMCs. Subset in this sample: CD45RA+ positively selected. This chain connects TRBV2 to TRBJ2-1; TRBD2 agrees at 13 bases. This sequence was found in a man aged 18 to 29 in good health. Some clones in this sample may be carry-over from other donors' samples. The CDR3 sequence: CASSSSWLWGLAGNNEQFF. DNA for the CDR3: TGTGCCAGCAGCTCTTCTTGGCTCTGGGGACTAGCGGGGAACAATGAGCAGTTCTTC. The variable domain in full, completed from reference TRBV2 and TRBJ2-1, reads EPEVTQTPSHQVTQMGQEVILRCVPISNHLYFYWYRQILGQKVEFLVSFYNNEISEKSEIFDDQFSVERPDGSNFTLKIRSTKLEDSAMYFCASSSSWLWGLAGNNEQFFGPGTRLTVL.